Sequencing of this T cell receptor beta chain was carried out in a study of T-cell reconstitution after alpha-beta-depleted transplantation in children. The library targeted TCRbeta and was prepared with unique molecular identifiers. TCRdb independently ran MiXCR on the PCR reads; one entry per CDR3 protein. The sample records hundreds of thousands of distinct CDR3 sequences, around 17% being singletons. The CDR3 runs to 14 residues. Trimming shortened V by 0 bases and J by 8 bases, and 16 bases separated the two germline ends. The germline V gene has CDR1 DFQATT and CDR2 SNEGSKA (reference sequence). This clonotype has a count of ten or more.

The sequence derives from a human donor who donated a stem cell graft to a child with acute myeloid leukemia. Material: PBMCs from the stem cell graft donor, obtained from the stem cell graft. The gene calls are TRBV20-1 and TRBJ1-1, with D possibly being TRBD1 (5 bases). CDR3 loop: CSARDRAPGTEAFF. CDR3 nucleotides: TGCAGTGCTAGAGATCGGGCGCCAGGGACCGAAGCTTTCTTT.